The sequence of this TCR beta chain was determined in a study of control samples from healthy donors and cancer patients. Assay used: immunoSEQ multiplex PCR; TCRdb lists only in-frame clones, some missing. The sample records about 190,000 clones, approximately 91% being singletons. This CDR3 has 14 amino acids. Germline lookup yields CDR1 MNHEY and CDR2 SVGAGI. Trimming took 10 bases from V and 4 from J, leaving 19 bases between them. The TCR was taken from a man under 40 in good health. The rearrangement joins TRBV6-5 to TRBJ1-2, with D tentatively TRBD1 (5 bases). Sequenced: blood. In DNA form, the CDR3 reads TGTGCCACCTATAGGGCGGGGGGGAGCTATGGCTACACCTTC. Protein sequence: CATYRAGGSYGYTF.